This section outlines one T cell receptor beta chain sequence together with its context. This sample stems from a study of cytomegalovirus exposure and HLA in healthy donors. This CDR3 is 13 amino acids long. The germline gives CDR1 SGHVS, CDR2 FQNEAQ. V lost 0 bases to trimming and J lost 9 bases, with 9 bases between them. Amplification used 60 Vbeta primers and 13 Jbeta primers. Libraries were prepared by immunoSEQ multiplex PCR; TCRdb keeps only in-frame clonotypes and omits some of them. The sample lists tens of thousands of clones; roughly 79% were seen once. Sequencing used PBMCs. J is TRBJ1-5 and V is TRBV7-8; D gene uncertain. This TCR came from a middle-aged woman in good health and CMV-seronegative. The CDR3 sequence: CASSLALGRPQHF. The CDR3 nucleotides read TGTGCCAGCAGCTTAGCTCTTGGGAGGCCCCAGCATTTT.